Listed below are T cell receptor beta chains from one sample, sequenced in a study. TCRdb itself ran the 5' RACE reads through MiXCR, one entry per CDR3 protein. The sample has 50,000 to 75,000 distinct CDR3 sequences, around a fifth seen once; the top ten hold about 3%. Sequenced sample: memory CD4+ T cells sorted from a lymph node. These receptors originate from a female donor with breast cancer. Both conserved end residues are part of each CDR3. The D gene is left open where the match is weak. Clone size appears in some rows only: once, few, many, or a class for an expanded clone.

D,size,V,length,J,DNA,CDR3
NA,medium-sized,TRBV12-3/TRBV12-4,12,TRBJ1-2,TGTGCCAGCAGTTTAGGGACGAGGACTGCCACCTTC,CASSLGTRTATF
NA,NA,TRBV5-1,14,TRBJ2-3,TGCGCCAGCAGCATGACAGGCCACACAGATACGCAGTATTTT,CASSMTGHTDTQYF
NA,NA,TRBV20-1,14,TRBJ2-1,TGCAGTGCCCCCCCGCCAGGGGAGTACAATGAGCAGCTCTTC,CSAPPPGEYNEQLF
NA,once,TRBV29-1,16,TRBJ2-3,TGCAGCGTTGATGGTCTGGCGGGGTCTAGCACAGATACGCAGTATTTT,CSVDGLAGSSTDTQYF
NA,many,TRBV7-2,14,TRBJ1-2,TGTGCCAGCAGCCCAGATATGGGGCTATATAGCTACACCTTC,CASSPDMGLYSYTF
TRBD1,NA,TRBV5-1,15,TRBJ2-7,TGCGCCAGCATCTTGAGGACAGGGCCTACCTACGAGCAGTACTTC,CASILRTGPTYEQYF
NA,few,TRBV6-5,16,TRBJ1-6,TGTGCCAGCAGTTCTACCCTGAGCTCCTATAATTCACCCCTCCACTTT,CASSSTLSSYNSPLHF
NA,many,TRBV7-9,14,TRBJ1-1,TGTGCCAGCAGCTTAGTTGTCGGACAGACTGAAGCTTTCTTT,CASSLVVGQTEAFF
TRBD2,many,TRBV10-2,16,TRBJ2-3,TGCGCCAGCAGTGACCCGGGAGGCGGGGGCACAGATACGCAGTATTTT,CASSDPGGGGTDTQYF
NA,NA,TRBV5-1,15,TRBJ2-7,TGCGCCAGCATCTTGGGAAGCGGGTTCTCCTACGAGCAGTACTTC,CASILGSGFSYEQYF
NA,many,TRBV6-6,12,TRBJ2-5,TGTGCCAGCAGTTCCTTACAAGAGACCCAGTACTTC,CASSSLQETQYF
NA,NA,TRBV18,15,TRBJ1-2,TGTGCCAGCTCATTACGGGGGATGCCTAACTATGGCTACACCTTC,CASSLRGMPNYGYTF
NA,NA,TRBV27,19,TRBJ1-4,TGTGCCAGCACCAGAAGGTGGGGCCAGCAAAGCCGAGGGGAATCAAAACTGTTTTTT,CASTRRWGQQSRGESKLFF
NA,many,TRBV18,13,TRBJ1-1,TGTGCCAGCTCTGACGGACAGAGGGCCGGGGGTTTCTTT,CASSDGQRAGGFF
NA,many,TRBV6-5,13,TRBJ1-2,TGTGCCAGCCGGTTCGGGCAGGGCAGCGGCTACACCTTC,CASRFGQGSGYTF
NA,many,TRBV5-1,15,TRBJ2-3,TGCGCCAGCAGCTCGGGGCCCGATGGCACAGATACGCAGTATTTT,CASSSGPDGTDTQYF
TRBD1,many,TRBV7-6,15,TRBJ1-1,TGTGCCAGCAGCCTGTATCCAGGGGGCATCACTGAAGCTTTCTTT,CASSLYPGGITEAFF
TRBD1,NA,TRBV20-1,13,TRBJ1-5,TGCAGTGCTAGACCAGGGGGTAATGAGCCCCAGCATTTT,CSARPGGNEPQHF
NA,few,TRBV4-1,13,TRBJ2-7,TGCGCCAGCAGCCAAGATTGGCGACAACAGCAGTACTTC,CASSQDWRQQQYF
TRBD2,NA,TRBV7-9,17,TRBJ2-3,TGTGCCAGCAGCTTTTTCGGGGTCCTAGCGGGAGCAGATACGCAGTATTTT,CASSFFGVLAGADTQYF
NA,NA,TRBV5-1,15,TRBJ2-3,TGCGCCAGCAGCTCACAGGCTAGCGAAGGAGATACGCAGTATTTT,CASSSQASEGDTQYF
NA,few,TRBV7-8,14,TRBJ2-5,TGTGCCAGCAGCAGCCTAGCGAGCGGGGAGACCCAGTACTTC,CASSSLASGETQYF
NA,NA,TRBV4-1,15,TRBJ2-3,TGCGCCAGCAGTCTTGGGGAATCGAGCACAGATACGCAGTATTTT,CASSLGESSTDTQYF
NA,NA,TRBV5-1,16,TRBJ2-4,TGCGCCAGCAGCGCGGCAACCGGGGGTTGGGGGAACATTCAGTACTTC,CASSAATGGWGNIQYF
NA,NA,TRBV25-1,10,TRBJ1-2,TGTGCCAGCAGTGATTATGGCTACACCTTC,CASSDYGYTF
TRBD2,NA,TRBV7-7,14,TRBJ2-5,TGTGCTAGCAGCCCGGGACTAGCGAAAGAGACCCAGTACTTC,CASSPGLAKETQYF
NA,many,TRBV20-1,14,TRBJ2-7,TGCAGTGCCGAACTATCACAGCCAACCTACGAGCAGTACTTC,CSAELSQPTYEQYF
NA,few,TRBV5-1,14,TRBJ2-5,TGCGCCAGCAGCCTGGGAGTTACACAAGAGACCCAGTACTTC,CASSLGVTQETQYF
NA,many,TRBV5-1,13,TRBJ2-5,TGCGCCAGCAGGTGGAGAGGAGAAGAGACCCAGTACTTC,CASRWRGEETQYF
NA,NA,TRBV20-1,14,TRBJ2-1,TGCAGTGCTAGTTTGAGGCCCCTCATAGGTGAGCAGTTCTTC,CSASLRPLIGEQFF
TRBD2,few,TRBV7-6,17,TRBJ2-7,TGTGCCAGCAGCCCCGCCGGGGGGGCGAATCGACACTACGAGCAGTACTTC,CASSPAGGANRHYEQYF
TRBD2,few,TRBV7-2,14,TRBJ2-7,TGTGCCAGCAGTTTGGCTAGCGGAAACTACGAGCAGTACTTC,CASSLASGNYEQYF
TRBD2,once,TRBV5-1,16,TRBJ2-5,TGCGCCAGCAGCTCGGGACTAGCGGGACACCAAGAGACCCAGTACTTC,CASSSGLAGHQETQYF
NA,NA,TRBV28,15,TRBJ2-3,TGTGCCAGCAGTTTGTGGGCAGGGGAGACAGATACGCAGTATTTT,CASSLWAGETDTQYF
NA,few,TRBV20-1,15,TRBJ1-5,TGCAGTGCCCCCCTGACAGGATATAGCAATCAGCCCCAGCATTTT,CSAPLTGYSNQPQHF
NA,many,TRBV6-6,13,TRBJ2-5,TGTGCCAGCAATTCCGGGACCCAGGAGACCCAGTACTTC,CASNSGTQETQYF
NA,NA,TRBV20-1,11,TRBJ2-7,TGCAGTGCTATCCGGACATACGAGCAGTACTTC,CSAIRTYEQYF
NA,many,TRBV20-1,14,TRBJ1-6,TGCAGTGCTAGTCCGGACTCCTATAATTCACCCCTCCACTTT,CSASPDSYNSPLHF
TRBD1,NA,TRBV5-1,17,TRBJ2-5,TGCGCCAGCAGTTCCAACCACGGACAGGGAGCTCAAGAGACCCAGTACTTC,CASSSNHGQGAQETQYF
TRBD1,few,TRBV28,14,TRBJ1-6,TGTGCCAGCAGTGTGACAGGGCAATATTCACCCCTCCACTTT,CASSVTGQYSPLHF
NA,few,TRBV5-1,16,TRBJ2-6,TGCGCCAGCAGTTTGGCCGGGGTAGAGGGGGCCAACGTCCTGACTTTC,CASSLAGVEGANVLTF
TRBD2,NA,TRBV5-1,15,TRBJ2-1,TGCGCCAGCAGCCCCGGGGGGACTAGCGACAATGAGCAGTTCTTC,CASSPGGTSDNEQFF
NA,NA,TRBV7-2,12,TRBJ1-2,TGTGCCAGCAGCTTGGAGAGCTATGGCTACACCTTC,CASSLESYGYTF
NA,NA,TRBV7-2,16,TRBJ2-6,TGTGCCAGCAGCTTAGCGAGGCATTCTGGGGCCAACGTCCTGACTTTC,CASSLARHSGANVLTF
NA,few,TRBV28,16,TRBJ1-2,TGTGCCAGCAGTAGTTTAAGGCCCTCCCAGAACTATGGCTACACCTTC,CASSSLRPSQNYGYTF
NA,few,TRBV5-1,13,TRBJ2-2,TGCGCCAGCAGCTTGCGGAACACCGGGGAGCTGTTTTTT,CASSLRNTGELFF
NA,NA,TRBV2,15,TRBJ1-3,TGTGCCAGCGAGCTACAGGGACTTTTAGGAAACACCATATATTTT,CASELQGLLGNTIYF
TRBD1,few,TRBV14,15,TRBJ2-5,TGTGCCAGCAGCCAACGGGACAGGGGGTACGGGACCCAGTACTTC,CASSQRDRGYGTQYF
TRBD2,many,TRBV20-1,16,TRBJ2-7,TGCAGTGCTATCGGACTAGCGGGAGACGAAGACGACGAGCAGTACTTC,CSAIGLAGDEDDEQYF
NA,few,TRBV3-1,13,TRBJ1-1,TGTGCCAGCAGCCAAGATCGGAGATTTGAAGCTTTCTTT,CASSQDRRFEAFF
NA,NA,TRBV6-2/TRBV6-3,11,TRBJ2-1,TGTGCCAGCATGTACTACAATGAGCAGTTCTTC,CASMYYNEQFF
NA,NA,TRBV4-3,14,TRBJ1-1,TGCGCCAGCAGCCAAGATTTGAGGGGTACTGAGGCTTTCTTT,CASSQDLRGTEAFF
TRBD2,once,TRBV5-1,14,TRBJ2-1,TGCGCCAGCAGCTTGCGCGGGGGTTACAATGAGCAGTTCTTC,CASSLRGGYNEQFF
NA,many,TRBV7-2,15,TRBJ2-2,TGTGCCAGCAGTTACAGGGTCGTCTGGGCCGGGGAGCTGTTTTTT,CASSYRVVWAGELFF